These T cell receptor beta chains were read from a single sample in a study of T cells after yellow fever vaccination. TCRdb fed the 5' RACE reads into MiXCR, producing one record per CDR3 protein. The table includes roughly 240,000 distinct CDR3 sequences, roughly 6.3% detected once. The source material was CD4+ T cells sorted from PBMCs, sampled on the day of the yellow fever booster vaccination. These receptors came from a man aged 25-40 years who received the YFV17D yellow fever vaccine. The CDR3 runs from the conserved cysteine through the conserved F or W. Fields, in order: V gene, clone size, J gene, D gene, CDR3 protein, CDR3 DNA. The D gene is left open where the match is weak. Size is stated for part of the rows, as once, few or many counts, or as a class when the clone is expanded.

>TRBV6-2/TRBV6-3|NA|TRBJ2-1|NA
CASGQSYNEQFF
TGTGCCAGCGGACAGTCCTACAATGAGCAGTTCTTC
>TRBV5-6|few|TRBJ2-1|TRBD1
CASSYTGHAAGGEQFF
TGTGCCAGCAGCTATACGGGACACGCGGCAGGGGGTGAGCAGTTCTTC
>TRBV6-5|NA|TRBJ1-5|NA
CASSYTAGPYSNQPQHF
TGTGCCAGCAGTTACACCGCAGGTCCATATAGCAATCAGCCCCAGCATTTT
>TRBV10-1|few|TRBJ2-1|TRBD2
CASSERLAGHEQFF
TGCGCCAGCAGTGAGAGACTAGCGGGTCACGAGCAGTTCTTC
>TRBV6-7|NA|TRBJ1-2|NA
CASTPGVSYGYTF
TGTGCCAGCACCCCTGGCGTCAGCTATGGCTACACCTTC
>TRBV12-3/TRBV12-4|NA|TRBJ2-7|NA
CASSLGTPRSHEQYF
TGTGCCAGCAGTTTAGGGACCCCGAGGAGCCACGAGCAGTACTTC
>TRBV12-3/TRBV12-4|few|TRBJ1-2|NA
CASSLRRVSVNYGYTF
TGTGCCAGCTCCCTCCGTCGGGTCTCGGTTAACTATGGCTACACCTTC
>TRBV5-1|few|TRBJ2-3|NA
CASSYVEGTDTQYF
TGCGCCAGCAGCTACGTGGAGGGCACAGATACGCAGTATTTT
>TRBV12-3/TRBV12-4|many|TRBJ2-3|TRBD1
CASSRTGGGTQYF
TGTGCCAGCAGCCGGACAGGGGGCGGTACGCAGTATTTT
>TRBV7-2|NA|TRBJ2-2|NA
CASSSNLPSGELFF
TGTGCCAGCAGCTCTAACCTCCCCTCCGGGGAGCTGTTTTTT
>TRBV6-1|few|TRBJ2-5|NA
CASSAFQGGQETQYF
TGTGCCAGCAGCGCTTTTCAGGGGGGGCAGGAGACCCAGTACTTC
>TRBV5-1|few|TRBJ1-2|NA
CASSLGLKGYTF
TGCGCCAGCAGCTTAGGATTGAAAGGCTACACCTTC
>TRBV10-3|NA|TRBJ2-6|TRBD1
CAISARQGSPGANVLTF
TGTGCCATCAGTGCAAGACAGGGTTCACCTGGGGCCAACGTCCTGACTTTC
>TRBV7-2|many|TRBJ2-5|NA
CASSLGTQETQYF
TGTGCCAGCAGCTTAGGGACACAAGAGACCCAGTACTTC
>TRBV5-1|many|TRBJ2-7|TRBD2
CASSLVSAGTIIYEQYF
TGCGCCAGCAGCTTGGTTTCAGCGGGAACAATTATTTACGAGCAGTACTTC
>TRBV6-2/TRBV6-3|NA|TRBJ2-7|TRBD2
CASKRTSGIYEQYF
TGTGCCAGCAAGCGGACTAGCGGGATCTACGAGCAGTACTTC
>TRBV29-1|NA|TRBJ2-3|NA
CSVLRGDTQYF
TGCAGCGTTTTGAGGGGAGATACGCAGTATTTT
>TRBV6-2/TRBV6-3|many|TRBJ2-3|TRBD2
CASSYSSLAGEVDTQYF
TGTGCCAGCAGTTACTCATCGCTAGCGGGAGAGGTAGATACGCAGTATTTT
>TRBV2|many|TRBJ2-3|TRBD1
CASRDSRTDTQYF
TGTGCCAGCCGGGACAGCCGCACAGATACGCAGTATTTT
>TRBV6-1|many|TRBJ2-2|TRBD1
CASGTGGYNGELFF
TGTGCCAGCGGGACAGGGGGCTATAACGGGGAGCTGTTTTTT